This TCR beta chain was documented in a study of CD8 T cells in Susac syndrome. General study findings and limits: In its TCR sequencing and HLA analysis, the study acknowledged that the number of individuals was relatively small.

Regarding this clonotype: Its antigen remains unknown.

Reverse transcription of roughly 0.45 to 1 ug RNA used random hexamers. Each CDR3 protein gets one entry after TCRdb re-called the immunoSEQ multiplex PCR reads with MiXCR. The data show about 150,000 distinct CDR3 sequences, about 91% seen once. TCR beta sequences were obtained from blood CD8+ and CD4+ T cells. As controls, healthy donors matched for age and sex were used. This receptor was obtained from a human donor in good health. The sample was CD4+ T cells from PBMCs.

The CDR3 region is CASSLVSIRGETQYF. The CDR3 DNA is TGTGCCAGCAGCTTAGTGAGCATCAGGGGGGAGACCCAGTACTTC. This chain joins TRBV7-8 and TRBJ2-5; 7 nucleotides line up with TRBD1. This CDR3 comprises 15 residues. V dropped 1 base and J dropped 5; count of bases not matched to a gene: 7. Germline V gene data show CDR1 as SGHVS and CDR2 as FQNEAQ.